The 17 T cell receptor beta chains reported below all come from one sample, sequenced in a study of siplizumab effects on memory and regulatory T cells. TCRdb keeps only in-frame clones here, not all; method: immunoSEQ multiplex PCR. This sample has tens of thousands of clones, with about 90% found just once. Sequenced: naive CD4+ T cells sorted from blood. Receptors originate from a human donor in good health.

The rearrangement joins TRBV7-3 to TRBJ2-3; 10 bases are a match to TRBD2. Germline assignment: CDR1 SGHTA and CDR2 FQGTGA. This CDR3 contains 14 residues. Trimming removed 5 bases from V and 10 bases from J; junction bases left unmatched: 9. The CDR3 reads CASSQGTSEVAQYF. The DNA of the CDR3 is TGTGCCAGCAGCCAAGGGACTAGCGAAGTGGCGCAGTATTTT.

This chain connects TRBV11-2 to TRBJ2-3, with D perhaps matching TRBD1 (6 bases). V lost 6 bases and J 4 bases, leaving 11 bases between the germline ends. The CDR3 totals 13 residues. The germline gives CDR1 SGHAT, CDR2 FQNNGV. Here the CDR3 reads CASSFKGADTQYF. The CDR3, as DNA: TGTGCCAGCAGTTTTAAGGGGGCAGATACGCAGTATTTT.

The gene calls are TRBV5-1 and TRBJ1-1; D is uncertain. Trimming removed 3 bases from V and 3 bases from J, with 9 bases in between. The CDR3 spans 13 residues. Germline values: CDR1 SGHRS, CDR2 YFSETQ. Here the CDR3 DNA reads TGCGCCAGCAGCTCGTCCAAGGACACTGAAGCTTTCTTT. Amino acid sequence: CASSSSKDTEAFF.

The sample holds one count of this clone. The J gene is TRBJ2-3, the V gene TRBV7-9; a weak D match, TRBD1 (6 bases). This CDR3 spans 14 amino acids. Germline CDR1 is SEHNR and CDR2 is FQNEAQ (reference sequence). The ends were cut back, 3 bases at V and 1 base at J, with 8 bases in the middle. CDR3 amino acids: CASSFTGRTDTQYF. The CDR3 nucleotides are TGTGCCAGCAGCTTTACAGGGCGCACAGATACGCAGTATTTT.

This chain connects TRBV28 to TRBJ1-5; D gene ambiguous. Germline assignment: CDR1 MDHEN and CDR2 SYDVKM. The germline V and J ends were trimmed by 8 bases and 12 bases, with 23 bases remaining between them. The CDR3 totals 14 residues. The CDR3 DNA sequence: TGTGCCAGCCATCGAGGAGACCGTTTCGAAAACCAGCATTTT. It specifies CASHRGDRFENQHF. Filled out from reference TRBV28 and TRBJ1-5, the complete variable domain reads DVKVTQSSRYLVKRTGEKVFLECVQDMDHENMFWYRQDPGLGLRLIYFSYDVKMKEKGDIPEGYSVSREKKERFSLILESASTNQTSMYLCASHRGDRFENQHFGDGTRLSIL.

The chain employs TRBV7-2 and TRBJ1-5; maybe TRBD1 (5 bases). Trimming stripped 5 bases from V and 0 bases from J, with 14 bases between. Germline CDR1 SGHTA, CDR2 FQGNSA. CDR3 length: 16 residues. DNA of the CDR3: TGTGCCAGCAGCCCGGGGGGGACCTATAGCAATCAGCCCCAGCATTTT. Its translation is CASSPGGTYSNQPQHF.

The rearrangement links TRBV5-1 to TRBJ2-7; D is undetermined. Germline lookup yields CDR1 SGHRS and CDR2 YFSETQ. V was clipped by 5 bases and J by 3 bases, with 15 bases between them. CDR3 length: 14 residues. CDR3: CASRDELSGYEQYF. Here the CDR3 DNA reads TGCGCCAGCAGAGATGAACTTTCCGGCTACGAGCAGTACTTC.

The CDR3 is CASKGTSGNIQYF. CDR3 DNA: TGTGCCAGCAAGGGGACTAGCGGGAACATTCAGTACTTC. The V and J genes are TRBV2 and TRBJ2-4; 12 bases agree with TRBD2. V trimming: 7 bases; J trimming: 7 bases; junction bases outside the gene matches: 2. Germline V gene lookup returns CDR1 SNHLY and CDR2 FYNNEI. The CDR3 runs 13 residues.

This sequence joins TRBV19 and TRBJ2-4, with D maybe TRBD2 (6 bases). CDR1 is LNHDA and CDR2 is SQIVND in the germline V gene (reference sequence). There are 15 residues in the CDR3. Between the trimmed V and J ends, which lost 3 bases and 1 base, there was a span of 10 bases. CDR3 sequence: CASSMEGAAKNIQYF. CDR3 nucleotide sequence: TGTGCCAGTAGTATGGAGGGCGCGGCCAAAAACATTCAGTACTTC.

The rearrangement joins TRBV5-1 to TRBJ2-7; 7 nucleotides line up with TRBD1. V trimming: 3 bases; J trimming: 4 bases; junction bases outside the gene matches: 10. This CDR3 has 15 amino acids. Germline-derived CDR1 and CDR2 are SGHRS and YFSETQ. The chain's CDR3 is CASSSFGQGVYEQYF. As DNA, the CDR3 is TGCGCCAGCAGCTCCTTCGGGCAGGGGGTTTACGAGCAGTACTTC.

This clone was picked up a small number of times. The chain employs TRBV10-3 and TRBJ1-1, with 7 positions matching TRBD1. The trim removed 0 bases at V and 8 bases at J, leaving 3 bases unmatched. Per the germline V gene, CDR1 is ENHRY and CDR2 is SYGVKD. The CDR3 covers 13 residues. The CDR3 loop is CAISESRTGEAFF. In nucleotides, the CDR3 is TGTGCCATCAGTGAGTCACGGACAGGAGAAGCTTTCTTT.

The CDR3 loop is CASSPLAGGGNEQFF. The CDR3 nucleotides read TGTGCCAGCTCACCCTTAGCGGGAGGGGGCAATGAGCAGTTCTTC. The genes are TRBV18 and TRBJ2-1; 11 bases line up with TRBD2. Germline loops: CDR1 KGHSH, CDR2 LQKENI. This CDR3 region has 15 residues. The ends lost 3 bases at V and 6 bases at J; junction bases unmatched: 4.

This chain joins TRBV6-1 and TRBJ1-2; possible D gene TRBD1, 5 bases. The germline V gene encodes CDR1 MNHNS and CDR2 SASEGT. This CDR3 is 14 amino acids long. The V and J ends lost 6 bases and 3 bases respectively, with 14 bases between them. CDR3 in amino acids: CASRIGGEYYGYTF. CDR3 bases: TGTGCCAGCAGAATAGGAGGGGAGTACTATGGCTACACCTTC.

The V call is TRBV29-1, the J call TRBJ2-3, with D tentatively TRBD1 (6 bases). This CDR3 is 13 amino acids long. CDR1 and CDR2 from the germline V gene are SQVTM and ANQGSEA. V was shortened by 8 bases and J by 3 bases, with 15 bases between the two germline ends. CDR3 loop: CSIDLGQTDTQYF. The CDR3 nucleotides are TGCAGCATAGACTTAGGACAGACAGATACGCAGTATTTT.

The CDR3 sequence is CASSEGGASGYYEQYF. The CDR3 DNA is TGTGCCAGCAGTGAAGGGGGGGCTAGCGGGTACTACGAGCAGTACTTC. The V and J genes are TRBV6-1 and TRBJ2-7; the match to TRBD2 covers 8 bases. CDR3 length equals 16 residues. Looked up from germline, CDR1 is MNHNS and CDR2 is SASEGT. The V gene end was trimmed by 1 base and the J gene end by 3 bases; junction bases not matched to a gene: 8.

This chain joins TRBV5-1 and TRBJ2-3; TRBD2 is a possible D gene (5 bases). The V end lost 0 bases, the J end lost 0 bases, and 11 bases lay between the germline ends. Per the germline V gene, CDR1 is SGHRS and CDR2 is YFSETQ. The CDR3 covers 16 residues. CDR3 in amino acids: CASSLALAKSTDTQYF. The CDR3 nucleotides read TGCGCCAGCAGCTTGGCTCTAGCTAAGAGCACAGATACGCAGTATTTT.

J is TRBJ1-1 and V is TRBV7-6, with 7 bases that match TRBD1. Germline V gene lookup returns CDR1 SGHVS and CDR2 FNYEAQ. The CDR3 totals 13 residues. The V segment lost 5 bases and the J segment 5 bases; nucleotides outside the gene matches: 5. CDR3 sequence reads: CASSPARGTEAFF. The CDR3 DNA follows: TGTGCCAGCAGCCCGGCCAGGGGGACTGAAGCTTTCTTT.